The rows below give T cell receptor beta chains drawn from one sample of a study of T cells in localized non-small cell lung cancer. Profiling relied on immunoSEQ multiplex PCR, and the TCRdb table lists in-frame clones only, not all of them. The repertoire has about 52,000 clones, more than 85% of them found once; the top ten carry 15% to 20%. The starting material was PBMCs, obtained before any cancer treatment. The source of these receptors is a female donor with stage II lung adenocarcinoma. CDR3s include the opening cysteine and the closing phenylalanine or tryptophan. A D gene is named only where the DNA matches it firmly. For some rows the clone size is stated as once, few or many, or as a class when expanded; others skip it.

v_call,clone_size,j_call,d_call,cdr3_aa,cdr3_nt
TRBV6-1,.,TRBJ2-3,TRBD2,CASSETSGGALDTQYF,TGTGCCAGCAGTGAGACTAGCGGGGGGGCGTTGGATACGCAGTATTTT
TRBV6-5,.,TRBJ1-2,.,CASSSAGLYTF,TGTGCCAGCAGTTCCGCGGGGCTCTACACCTTC
TRBV6-1,few,TRBJ1-6,.,CASKDFGSPLHF,TGTGCCAGCAAGGATTTTGGGTCACCCCTCCACTTT
TRBV6-5,.,TRBJ1-1,TRBD1,CASSLGQHNEAFF,TGTGCCAGCAGTCTGGGACAGCACAATGAAGCTTTCTTT
TRBV18,.,TRBJ2-4,.,CASSPDPGGLKYF,TGTGCCAGCTCACCAGATCCTGGAGGACTTAAGTACTTC
TRBV7-8,.,TRBJ1-6,.,CASSLAGRLSSYNSPLHF,TGTGCCAGCAGCTTAGCGGGCAGGCTGAGCTCCTATAATTCACCCCTCCACTTT
TRBV7-2,once,TRBJ2-3,.,CASSFLGETTDTQYF,TGTGCCAGCAGCTTTTTGGGGGAAACCACAGATACGCAGTATTTT
TRBV19,.,TRBJ1-1,.,CASSGWHSVNTEAFF,TGTGCCAGTAGTGGGTGGCACAGCGTGAACACTGAAGCTTTCTTT
TRBV27,once,TRBJ1-1,.,CASGGKNTEAFF,TGTGCCAGCGGAGGGAAGAACACTGAAGCTTTCTTT
TRBV10-1,.,TRBJ1-1,.,CASSESMNTEAFF,TGCGCCAGCAGTGAATCCATGAACACTGAAGCTTTCTTT
TRBV6-5,.,TRBJ1-1,.,CASSYLVGLEAEAFF,TGTGCCAGCAGTTACCTTGTGGGCCTGGAGGCTGAAGCTTTCTTT
TRBV18,.,TRBJ1-1,TRBD1,CASSQGQGYMNTEAFF,TGTGCCAGCTCCCAAGGACAGGGGTACATGAACACTGAAGCTTTCTTT
TRBV30,.,TRBJ1-4,.,CAWSVKSGDLFREKLFF,TGTGCCTGGAGTGTAAAGTCCGGGGACCTTTTTCGGGAAAAACTGTTTTTT
TRBV2,.,TRBJ2-7,.,CASSTSSVSYEQYF,TGTGCCAGCAGTACGAGTAGCGTGTCCTACGAGCAGTACTTC
TRBV11-3,.,TRBJ2-2,TRBD1,CASSLDGTGSTGELFF,TGTGCCAGCAGCTTAGACGGGACAGGGAGCACCGGGGAGCTGTTTTTT
TRBV13,.,TRBJ1-1,.,CASSSFHRVNTEAFF,TGTGCCAGCAGCTCCTTCCACAGGGTGAACACTGAAGCTTTCTTT
TRBV19,.,TRBJ1-5,.,CASSPTGGNQPQHF,TGTGCCAGTAGTCCTACAGGTGGCAATCAGCCCCAGCATTTT
TRBV5-1,.,TRBJ2-7,TRBD1,CASSIGTEGPYEQYF,TGCGCCAGCAGCATTGGGACAGAAGGACCCTACGAGCAGTACTTC
TRBV5-5,.,TRBJ1-1,.,CASSPPGFTEAFF,TGTGCCAGCAGTCCTCCAGGGTTCACTGAAGCTTTCTTT
TRBV5-1,.,TRBJ2-3,.,CASSLGSDTQYF,TGCGCCAGCAGCTTGGGATCAGATACGCAGTATTTT
TRBV25-1,.,TRBJ2-5,.,CASSEPGETQYF,TGTGCCAGCAGTGAACCCGGGGAGACCCAGTACTTC
TRBV18,.,TRBJ2-1,TRBD2,CASSPSGGSWGQFF,TGTGCCAGCTCACCGAGCGGGGGGTCCTGGGGGCAGTTCTTC
TRBV4-2,few,TRBJ1-2,.,CASSQDNYGYTF,TGTGCCAGCAGCCAAGACAACTATGGCTACACCTTC
TRBV7-6,once,TRBJ1-5,TRBD1,CASSAQDRGPNQPQHF,TGTGCCAGCAGCGCCCAGGACAGGGGCCCCAATCAGCCCCAGCATTTT
TRBV4-2,.,TRBJ1-1,.,CASSYDTHTEAFF,TGTGCCAGCAGTTACGACACGCACACTGAAGCTTTCTTT
TRBV6-1,.,TRBJ2-5,TRBD2,CASSEGLAGGQVTQYF,TGTGCCAGCAGTGAGGGACTAGCGGGGGGGCAAGTGACCCAGTACTTC
TRBV7-9,.,TRBJ1-6,.,CASSPNSPLHF,TGTGCCAGCAGCCCCAATTCACCCCTCCACTTT
TRBV13,.,TRBJ1-1,TRBD1,CASSQDRGRTEAFF,TGTGCCAGCAGCCAGGACAGGGGGCGCACTGAAGCTTTCTTT
TRBV18,.,TRBJ2-3,TRBD2,CASSPGPSGVSTDTQYF,TGTGCCAGCTCACCAGGGCCTAGCGGGGTTAGCACAGATACGCAGTATTTT
TRBV29-1,.,TRBJ1-1,.,CSVTKLEGTGHRTGGGLMNTEAFF,TGCAGCGTTACCAAGCTCGAGGGAACAGGCCATCGAACTGGTGGGGGGCTCATGAACACTGAAGCTTTCTTT
TRBV5-6,.,TRBJ1-5,.,CASSLTGYSNQPQHF,TGTGCCAGCAGCTTGACAGGGTATAGCAATCAGCCCCAGCATTTT
TRBV19,.,TRBJ2-1,TRBD2,CASIGDYNNEQFF,TGTGCCAGTATTGGGGACTATAACAATGAGCAGTTCTTC
TRBV5-1,.,TRBJ2-1,TRBD2,CASGLAGGAYNEQFF,TGCGCCAGCGGACTAGCGGGGGGTGCCTACAATGAGCAGTTCTTC
TRBV15,.,TRBJ2-5,.,CATSRGGGDSQETQYF,TGTGCCACCAGCAGAGGAGGAGGGGACTCCCAAGAGACCCAGTACTTC
TRBV19,.,TRBJ1-1,.,CASSIEDSRDTEAFF,TGTGCCAGTAGTATAGAGGACAGCAGGGACACTGAAGCTTTCTTT
TRBV29-1,.,TRBJ2-7,.,CSYGDGYYEQYF,TGCAGCTACGGGGACGGCTACTACGAGCAGTACTTC
TRBV19,.,TRBJ1-1,.,CASLRRGADTEAFF,TGTGCCAGTCTTAGAAGGGGGGCCGACACTGAAGCTTTCTTT
TRBV10-1,once,TRBJ2-1,.,CASRMEPRSYNEQFF,TGCGCCAGCAGGATGGAACCCCGCTCCTACAATGAGCAGTTCTTC
TRBV7-2,.,TRBJ1-1,.,CASSGGRTNTEAFF,TGTGCCAGCAGCGGAGGAAGAACGAACACTGAAGCTTTCTTT
TRBV19,.,TRBJ1-5,.,CATSPGTLNQPQHF,TGTGCCACTAGTCCGGGGACCTTAAATCAGCCCCAGCATTTT
TRBV7-8,.,TRBJ1-1,.,CASSLGAGRPEAFF,TGTGCCAGCAGCTTAGGGGCGGGGAGGCCTGAAGCTTTCTTT
TRBV25-1,.,TRBJ1-4,.,CASSVGGTNEKLFF,TGTGCCAGCAGTGTGGGTGGGACTAATGAAAAACTGTTTTTT
TRBV19,.,TRBJ1-2,.,CASTSGPWDGYTF,TGTGCCAGTACCTCCGGGCCCTGGGATGGCTACACCTTC
TRBV19,.,TRBJ1-1,.,CASSIKTLLMNTEAFF,TGTGCCAGTAGTATAAAGACACTTCTCATGAACACTGAAGCTTTCTTT
TRBV11-2,few,TRBJ1-2,.,CASSLFGNPYGYTF,TGTGCCAGCAGCTTGTTCGGGAACCCCTATGGCTACACCTTC
TRBV27,.,TRBJ2-1,.,CARSLGSFFYNEQFF,TGTGCCAGAAGTTTAGGCAGCTTTTTCTACAATGAGCAGTTCTTC
TRBV6-1,.,TRBJ1-2,TRBD1,CASRAGGAAYGYTF,TGTGCCAGCAGGGCAGGGGGCGCGGCGTATGGCTACACCTTC
TRBV7-9,.,TRBJ2-2,.,CTSSPRLVFANTGELFF,TGTACCAGCAGCCCTAGGCTAGTCTTCGCGAACACCGGGGAGCTGTTTTTT
TRBV7-6,few,TRBJ1-1,.,CASSLGPGLDTEAFF,TGTGCCAGCAGCTTAGGACCCGGGTTGGACACTGAAGCTTTCTTT
TRBV10-3,.,TRBJ2-2,.,CAISDVPTGELFF,TGTGCCATCAGTGATGTTCCAACCGGGGAGCTGTTTTTT